Each of the 23 T cell receptor beta chains below was sequenced from the same sample in a study of blood T cells in healthy people across ages. For the second PCR, which ran for about 7 to 11 cycles, a sample-barcoded 5' primer and a J-beta primer mix were used. TCRdb independently ran MiXCR on the 5' RACE reads; one entry per CDR3 protein. This sample has 600,000 to 1,000,000 distinct CDR3 sequences, with just under 25% found just once. The same data also went into a second study, on T cells of mothers and their children.

The sequencing sample was made of blood. The receptors shown here come from a boy younger than 18 in good health.

The chain is built from TRBV20-1 and TRBJ1-2, with 12 bases matching TRBD1. The CDR3 is 14 amino acids. Germline V gene lookup returns CDR1 DFQATT and CDR2 SNEGSKA (reference sequence). Losses at the gene ends were 6 bases for V and 2 bases for J; bases not matched to a gene: 4. CDR3 sequence reads: CSALGTGGNYGYTF. CDR3 nucleotide sequence: TGCAGTGCCCTCGGGACAGGGGGCAACTATGGCTACACCTTC.

The chain carries TRBV27 and TRBJ2-2; D unclear. Germline CDR1 is MNHEY and CDR2 is SMNVEV (reference sequence). CDR3 length: 14 residues. V shed 4 bases and J shed 8 bases, with 14 bases lying between them. The CDR3 DNA reads as TGTGCCAGCAGTTATTTAGGCTCCCTAGGGGAGCTGTTTTTT. Translating gives CASSYLGSLGELFF.

V usage is TRBV10-3 and J usage is TRBJ1-6; no definite D call. This CDR3 has 14 residues. Germline assignment: CDR1 ENHRY and CDR2 SYGVKD. V lost 6 bases and J 5 bases, leaving 11 bases between the germline ends. Here the CDR3 reads CAIRMDLNNSPLHF. The CDR3 coding sequence is TGTGCCATCAGGATGGACTTAAATAATTCACCCCTCCACTTT.

A few counts support this clonotype. Here the CDR3 DNA reads TGTGCCAGCAGTTTTTCCTCGGACTACGAGCAGTACTTC. Its protein is CASSFSSDYEQYF. This sequence joins TRBV27 and TRBJ2-7; D remains unclear. This CDR3 is 13 amino acids long. The germline V gene has CDR1 MNHEY and CDR2 SMNVEV (reference sequence). Trimming removed 3 bases from V and 3 bases from J, with 9 bases in between.

The chain combines TRBV20-1 with TRBJ2-1; D remains unclear. There are 17 residues in the CDR3. In germline, CDR1 is DFQATT, CDR2 SNEGSKA (reference sequence). V lost 0 bases and J lost 4, with 19 bases in between. Written as DNA, the CDR3 is TGCAGTGCTAGAGATCCCCTTCCGGGTTCAATTTACAATGAGCAGTTCTTC. Residues: CSARDPLPGSIYNEQFF.

J is TRBJ1-2 and V is TRBV19, with a tentative D call TRBD1 (5 bases). CDR3 size: 14 residues. Germline V gives CDR1 LNHDA, CDR2 SQIVND (reference sequence). The V and J ends lost 5 bases and 6 bases respectively, with 16 bases between them. CDR3 amino acids: CASSPTGASHGYTF. Written as DNA, the CDR3 is TGTGCCAGTAGTCCGACCGGGGCATCCCATGGCTACACCTTC.

The J gene is TRBJ2-5, the V gene TRBV7-2, with D hard to call. Trimming took off 7 bases at V and 3 bases at J, with 12 bases between the two ends. There are 13 residues in the CDR3. Germline CDR1 SGHTA, CDR2 FQGNSA. In DNA form, the CDR3 reads TGTGCCAGCACCACGTACCGGGAAGAGACCCAGTACTTC. This translates into CASTTYREETQYF.

This clonotype was observed a few times. The rearrangement joins TRBV4-2 to TRBJ2-1; TRBD2 matches 9 bases. This CDR3 comprises 17 residues. Germline trimming cut 1 base from V and 7 bases from J; bases unmatched to any gene: 11. Germline V lookup: CDR1 LGHNA, CDR2 YNFKEQ. This chain's CDR3 is CASSQVLAGGPLNEQFF. The CDR3 nucleotides read TGTGCCAGCAGCCAAGTTTTGGCGGGAGGGCCTCTGAATGAGCAGTTCTTC.

This clonotype came up a few times. The chain carries TRBV6-5 and TRBJ1-2, with TRBD1 matching 8 bases. Germline values: CDR1 MNHEY, CDR2 SVGAGI. V lost 6 bases to trimming and J lost 7 bases; unmatched junction nucleotides: 10. This CDR3 region has 14 residues. CDR3 sequence (DNA): TGTGCCAGCAGCAGAGGACAGGGCACCTTTGGCTACACCTTC. It is translated as CASSRGQGTFGYTF.

The V and J genes are TRBV28 and TRBJ2-7; D possibly corresponds to TRBD1 (6 bases). Germline V lookup: CDR1 MDHEN, CDR2 SYDVKM. V lost 2 bases to trimming and J lost 4 bases, with 12 bases between them. There are 14 residues in the CDR3. The CDR3 DNA sequence: TGTGCCAGCAGTTTAGGCTTACAGGGTTACGAGCAGTACTTC. Its translation is CASSLGLQGYEQYF.

The rearrangement joins TRBV20-1 to TRBJ1-5; tentative D call: TRBD1 (6 bases). The V gene's germline CDR1 is DFQATT and CDR2 SNEGSKA (reference sequence). The CDR3 spans 14 residues. V shed 0 bases and J shed 7 bases, with 13 bases lying between them. CDR3 loop: CSARDSRGSQPQHF. Written as DNA, the CDR3 is TGCAGTGCTAGAGATAGCAGGGGTTCGCAGCCCCAGCATTTT.

The chain joins TRBV5-1 to TRBJ1-5, with 7 bases identical to TRBD1. The CDR3 length is 13 residues. Germline lookup yields CDR1 SGHRS and CDR2 YFSETQ. Trimming removed 4 bases from V and 6 bases from J; junction bases left unmatched: 4. CDR3 sequence reads: CASSTTGVQPQHF. As DNA, the CDR3 is TGCGCCAGCAGCACTACAGGGGTTCAGCCCCAGCATTTT.

The gene calls are TRBV4-1 and TRBJ1-1; D call uncertain. Trimming stripped 3 bases from V and 4 bases from J, with 18 bases between. Germline V CDR1 and CDR2: MGHRA, YSYEKL. This CDR3 region has 16 residues. The DNA for the CDR3 is TGCGCCAGCAGCCAGAGACACACGAGTCTGTTCACTGAAGCTTTCTTT. Translation: CASSQRHTSLFTEAFF.

This chain joins TRBV12-3 or TRBV12-4 and TRBJ2-3; D is ambiguous. V was clipped by 5 bases and J by 0 bases, with 6 bases between them. The CDR3 consists of 13 residues. The CDR3 sequence: CASSGSSTDTQYF. The CDR3 nucleotides are TGTGCCAGCAGTGGCAGCAGCACAGATACGCAGTATTTT.

This clonotype was seen a handful of times. This chain uses TRBV7-9 with TRBJ2-1; 12 bases match TRBD2. J lost 5 bases, V lost 6 bases, and 11 bases had no gene match. The germline V gene has CDR1 SEHNR and CDR2 FQNEAQ (reference sequence). The CDR3 has 17 amino acids. The CDR3 is CASRRTSGDLYDNEQFF. The CDR3 DNA is TGTGCCAGCAGGAGGACTAGCGGGGACTTATATGACAATGAGCAGTTCTTC.

The chain combines TRBV29-1 with TRBJ2-5; D tentatively fits TRBD1 or TRBD2 (6 bases each). With the DNA end fitting TRBJ2-7 better, the J assignment may be wrong. In germline, CDR1 is SQVTM, CDR2 ANQGSEA. This CDR3 spans 13 amino acids. The CDR3 spells CSVPGRGLNEQYF. CDR3 in DNA: TGCAGCGTCCCGGGACGGGGGCTCAACGAGCAGTACTTC.

In its sample, this clonotype was seen a few times. The gene calls are TRBV27 and TRBJ2-1, with 10 bases lining up with TRBD2. The V and J ends lost 2 bases and 4 bases, in that order; junction bases with no gene match: 5. The CDR3 spans 16 residues. In germline, CDR1 is MNHEY, CDR2 SMNVEV (reference sequence). CDR3 nucleotide sequence: TGTGCCAGCAGTTTACATAGCGGGGGGACATACAATGAGCAGTTCTTC. Amino acids: CASSLHSGGTYNEQFF.

This clonotype was seen a few times. The rearrangement uses TRBV29-1 and TRBJ2-1; 9 nucleotides line up with TRBD2. CDR1 and CDR2 (germline): SQVTM, ANQGSEA. Trimming removed 1 base from V and 3 bases from J; junction bases left unmatched: 4. The CDR3 length is 15 residues. The CDR3 here is CSVEGVAGVYNEQFF. CDR3 sequence (DNA): TGCAGCGTTGAAGGTGTAGCGGGAGTCTACAATGAGCAGTTCTTC.

The chain carries TRBV29-1 and TRBJ2-1; D is uncertain. CDR3 size: 13 residues. Germline CDR1 is SQVTM and CDR2 is ANQGSEA. V was pared by 3 bases and J by 2 bases, with 8 bases between. The CDR3 loop is CSVEPPAYNEQFF. The CDR3 DNA reads as TGCAGCGTTGAGCCCCCAGCCTACAATGAGCAGTTCTTC.

The chain joins TRBV29-1 to TRBJ2-1; the D is unclear. Looked up from germline, CDR1 is SQVTM and CDR2 is ANQGSEA. This CDR3 contains 13 residues. The ends were cut back, 2 bases at V and 10 bases at J, with 15 bases in the middle. Written as DNA, the CDR3 is TGCAGCGTTGAATTAGACGGTATTTGGGAGCAGTTCTTC. This gives the protein CSVELDGIWEQFF.

The chain joins TRBV9 to TRBJ2-5, with D possibly TRBD2 on 6 matching bases. Germline V gives CDR1 SGDLS, CDR2 YYNGEE. The CDR3 consists of 17 residues. Trimming pared 4 bases from V and 4 bases from J, leaving 23 bases between. The CDR3 loop reads CASSPHRDSPVGETQYF. The CDR3 nucleotides read TGTGCCAGCAGCCCCCACCGGGACTCACCGGTCGGAGAGACCCAGTACTTC.

CDR3 DNA sequence: TGCAGTGCTATCAGGGAGGGGCCATCCTACGAGCAGTACTTC. As protein: CSAIREGPSYEQYF. The V and J genes are TRBV20-1 and TRBJ2-7, with 7 bases that match TRBD2. The CDR3 spans 14 residues. CDR1 DFQATT and CDR2 SNEGSKA come from the germline V gene (reference sequence). The junction had 7 bases not matched to a gene; V was cut back by 4 bases and J by 1 base.

This sequence joins TRBV6-2 or TRBV6-3 and TRBJ2-7; D ambiguous. The CDR3 covers 16 residues. V lost 9 bases, J lost 3 bases, and 24 bases lay in between. Germline V gives CDR1 MNHEY, CDR2 SVGEGT. The chain's CDR3 is CASKGIKELQVYEQYF. The DNA for the CDR3 is TGTGCCAGTAAAGGAATAAAAGAGCTGCAGGTCTACGAGCAGTACTTC.